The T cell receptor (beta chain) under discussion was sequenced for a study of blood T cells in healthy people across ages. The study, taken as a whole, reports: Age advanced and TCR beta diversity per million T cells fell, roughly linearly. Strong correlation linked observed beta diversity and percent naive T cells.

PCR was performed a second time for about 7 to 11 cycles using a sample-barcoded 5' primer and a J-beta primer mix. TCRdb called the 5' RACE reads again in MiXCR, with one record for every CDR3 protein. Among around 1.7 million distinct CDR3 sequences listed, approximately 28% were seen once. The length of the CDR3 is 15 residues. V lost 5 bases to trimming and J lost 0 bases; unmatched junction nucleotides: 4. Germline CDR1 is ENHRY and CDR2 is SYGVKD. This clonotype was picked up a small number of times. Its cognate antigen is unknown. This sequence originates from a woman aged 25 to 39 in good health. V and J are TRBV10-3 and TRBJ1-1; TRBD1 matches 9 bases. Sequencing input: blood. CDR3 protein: CAISKTGGMNTEAFF. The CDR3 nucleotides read TGTGCCATCAGTAAAACAGGGGGCATGAACACTGAAGCTTTCTTT.